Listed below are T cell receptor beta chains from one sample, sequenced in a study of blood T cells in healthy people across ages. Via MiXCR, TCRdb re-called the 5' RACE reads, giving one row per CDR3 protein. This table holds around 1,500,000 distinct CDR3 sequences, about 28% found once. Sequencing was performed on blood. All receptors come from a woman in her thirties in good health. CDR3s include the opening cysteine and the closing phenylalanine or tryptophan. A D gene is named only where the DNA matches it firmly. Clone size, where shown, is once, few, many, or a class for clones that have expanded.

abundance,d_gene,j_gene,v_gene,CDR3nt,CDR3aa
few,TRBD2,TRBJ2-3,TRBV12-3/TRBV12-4,TGTGCCAGCAGTCTAGGACTAGGACGCACAGATACGCAGTATTTT,CASSLGLGRTDTQYF
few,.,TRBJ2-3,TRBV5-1,TGCGCCAGCAGATTCACCGGTGATACGCAGTATTTT,CASRFTGDTQYF
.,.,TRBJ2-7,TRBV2,TGTGCCAGCAGCCCTCAGACCGAGCAGTACTTC,CASSPQTEQYF
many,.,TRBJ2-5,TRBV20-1,TGCTCCTGGTCGGGAGTCGGCTTTGAGACCCAGTACTTC,CSWSGVGFETQYF
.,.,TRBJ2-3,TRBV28,TGTGCCAGCAGCCCCAATGACGGGACGGTGCATACGCAGTATTTT,CASSPNDGTVHTQYF
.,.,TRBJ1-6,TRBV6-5,TGTGCCAGCAGTTACGACAGTAATTCACCCCTCCACTTT,CASSYDSNSPLHF
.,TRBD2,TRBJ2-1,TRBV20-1,TGCAGTGCGCCCCGGACTAGCGTCCATGAGCAGTTCTTC,CSAPRTSVHEQFF
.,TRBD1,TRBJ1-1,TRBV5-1,TGCGCCAGCAGCGTGACGATGACAGGGGACACTGAAGCTTTCTTT,CASSVTMTGDTEAFF
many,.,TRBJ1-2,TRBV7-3,TGTGCCAGCAGCCCCTCCGGGGCGACTAACTATGGCTACACCTTC,CASSPSGATNYGYTF
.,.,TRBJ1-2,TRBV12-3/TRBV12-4,TGTGCCAGCAGTCTTACAGGTTCCCATTCTAACTATGGCTACACCTTC,CASSLTGSHSNYGYTF
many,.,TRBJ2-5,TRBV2,TGTGCCAGCAGTGTTGGCAGTAGAGAGACCCAGTACTTC,CASSVGSRETQYF
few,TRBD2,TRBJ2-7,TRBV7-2,TGTGCCAGCAGCTTGGGGGGAGGGAAGGTCGAGCAGTACTTC,CASSLGGGKVEQYF
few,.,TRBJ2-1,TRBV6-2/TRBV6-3,TGTGCCAGCAGACGGACCCTACCCCTCACCAATCGAGATGAGCAGTTCTTC,CASRRTLPLTNRDEQFF
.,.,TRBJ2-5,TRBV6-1,TGTGCCAGCAGCAACCTACAGGGCCTCTCTGTTACCCAGTACTTC,CASSNLQGLSVTQYF
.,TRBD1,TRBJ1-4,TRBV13,TGTGCCAGCAGCCAGGGGGGGGCGGGGAGTCTGAATGAAAAACTGTTTTTT,CASSQGGAGSLNEKLFF
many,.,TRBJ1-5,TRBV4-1,TGCGCCAGCAGCCAAGAGGGGGTCAATCAGCCCCAGCATTTT,CASSQEGVNQPQHF
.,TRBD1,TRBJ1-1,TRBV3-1,TGTGCCAGCAGCCAGGGGGACAGCCATGAAGCTTTCTTT,CASSQGDSHEAFF
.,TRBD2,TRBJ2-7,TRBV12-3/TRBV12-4,TGTGCCAGCAGGAGAACGGGAGGGGAACGCGCCTACGAGCAGTACTTC,CASRRTGGERAYEQYF
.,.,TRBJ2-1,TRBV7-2,TGTGCCAGCAGCCCAGGCCGTAGGAATGAGCAGTTCTTC,CASSPGRRNEQFF
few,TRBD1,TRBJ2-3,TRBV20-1,TGCAGTGCTCGCCCCGTCGGGACAGGGATAGATACGCAGTATTTT,CSARPVGTGIDTQYF
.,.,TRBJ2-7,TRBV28,TGTGCCAGCAGTTTAAGTGACACAGGGAACTCCTACGAGCAGTACTTC,CASSLSDTGNSYEQYF
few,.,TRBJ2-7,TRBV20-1,TGCAGTGCCACTGCGGCGGGAGAGGGGGCCTACGAGCAGTACTTC,CSATAAGEGAYEQYF
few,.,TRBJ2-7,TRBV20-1,TGCAGTGCTGGACCGCCGGGACTCAATGAGCAGTACTTC,CSAGPPGLNEQYF
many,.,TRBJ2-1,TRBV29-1,TGCAGCGGCCGGGACGGGCGATACAATGAGCAGTTCTTC,CSGRDGRYNEQFF
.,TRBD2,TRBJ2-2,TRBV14,TGTGCCAGCACCCGGGGGGTCAACACCGGGGAGCTGTTTTTT,CASTRGVNTGELFF
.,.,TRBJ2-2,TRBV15,TGTGCCACCAGCAGAGATCCTCGGACGTTTATCGGGGAGCTGTTTTTT,CATSRDPRTFIGELFF
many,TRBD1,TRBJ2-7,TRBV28,TGTGCCACCATAGGACAGGGGATCTACGAGCAGTACTTC,CATIGQGIYEQYF
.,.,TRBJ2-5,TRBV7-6,TGTGCCAGCAGCCCGAGCGGTTTTCCCGCACCCCAGGGAACCCAGTACTTC,CASSPSGFPAPQGTQYF
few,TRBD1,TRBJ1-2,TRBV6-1,TGTGCCAGCAGTGAAGCGAGGGGGGACAGGGGATATGATGGCTACACCTTC,CASSEARGDRGYDGYTF
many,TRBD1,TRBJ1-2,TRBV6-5,TGTGCCAGCAGTTACGCCAGGACAGGGGGCGTCCGTGGCTACACCTTC,CASSYARTGGVRGYTF
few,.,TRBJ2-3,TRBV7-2,TGTGCCAGCAGCCCCCAGGCCTTGGATACGCAGTATTTT,CASSPQALDTQYF
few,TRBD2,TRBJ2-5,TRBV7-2,TGTGCCAGCAGCTTGACTAGCGGGGGGGCCGCAGCGACCCAGTACTTC,CASSLTSGGAAATQYF
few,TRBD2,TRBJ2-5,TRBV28,TGTGCCAGCAGTTCCCTGGTGCGGGGGGTCGTAGAGACCCAGTACTTC,CASSSLVRGVVETQYF
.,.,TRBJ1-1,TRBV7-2,TGTGCCAGCAACTTGGGGGCCGGCGGCACTGAAGCTTTCTTT,CASNLGAGGTEAFF
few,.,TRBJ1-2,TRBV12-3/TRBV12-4,TGTGCCAGCAGTTCAGCGGGGGGGAATAACTATGGCTACACCTTC,CASSSAGGNNYGYTF
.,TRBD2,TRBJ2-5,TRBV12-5,TGTGCTAGTGGCCTCCTGGCGGGGGGAAAAGAGACCCAGTACTTC,CASGLLAGGKETQYF
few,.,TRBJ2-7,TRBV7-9,TGTGCCAGCAGCTCCAACCTAGTGGGTTTGGAGCAGTACTTC,CASSSNLVGLEQYF
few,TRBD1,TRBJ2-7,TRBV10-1,TGCGCCAGCACCGAGGGACAGAAATACGAGCAGTACTTC,CASTEGQKYEQYF
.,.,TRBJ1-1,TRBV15,TGTGTCACCAGCTTACAGGGAGATACTGAAGCTTTCTTT,CVTSLQGDTEAFF
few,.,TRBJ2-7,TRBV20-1,TGCAGTGCCGCGACAGGAGACCTCTCCTACGAGCAGTACTTC,CSAATGDLSYEQYF
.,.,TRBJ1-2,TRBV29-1,TGCAGCGTTGAGAGTTGGGGTTATGGCTACACCTTC,CSVESWGYGYTF
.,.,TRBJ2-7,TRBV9,TGTGCCAGCAGCGTAGGGTCGAGATCCCCCTACGAGCAGTACTTC,CASSVGSRSPYEQYF
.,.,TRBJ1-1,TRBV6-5,TGTGCCAGTCAATGGGGCAGGGGTAACACTGAAGCTTTCTTT,CASQWGRGNTEAFF
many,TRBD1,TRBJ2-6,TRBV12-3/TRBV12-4,TGTGCCAGCAGCCCGACAGGGCCTAGCTCTGGGGCCAACGTCCTGACTTTC,CASSPTGPSSGANVLTF
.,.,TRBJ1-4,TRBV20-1,TGCAGTGCGGGCACCAGGGGCTTTGGTAATGAAAAACTGTTTTTT,CSAGTRGFGNEKLFF
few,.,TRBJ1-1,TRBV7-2,TGTGCCAGCAGCTTAGTGTCCGGGGCGAACACTGAAGCTTTCTTT,CASSLVSGANTEAFF
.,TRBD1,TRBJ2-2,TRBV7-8,TGTGCCAGCAGCTTGGGACAGGGTCTTGTTTCCACCGGGGAGCTGTTTTTT,CASSLGQGLVSTGELFF
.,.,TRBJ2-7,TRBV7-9,TGTGCCAGCAGCGTAGCGGGCGGAGGGGGCGAGCAGTACTTC,CASSVAGGGGEQYF
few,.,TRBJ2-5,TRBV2,TGTGCCAGCCGGCGGGTTCAAGAGACCCAGTACTTC,CASRRVQETQYF
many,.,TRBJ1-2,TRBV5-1,TGTGCCAGCAGCTTGGGGGGGTCGGATGGCTACACCTTC,CASSLGGSDGYTF
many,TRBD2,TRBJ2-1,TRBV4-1,TGCGCCAGCAGCCATATAGCGGGGGGGAAAAACAATGAGCAGTTCTTC,CASSHIAGGKNNEQFF
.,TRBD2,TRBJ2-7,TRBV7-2,TGTGCCAGCAGCCCGGGACTAGTGGGGATCTACGAGCAGTACTTC,CASSPGLVGIYEQYF
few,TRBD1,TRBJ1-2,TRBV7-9,TGTGCCAGCAGCTTAGTGAGCCAGGGGGCCTATGGCTACACCTTC,CASSLVSQGAYGYTF
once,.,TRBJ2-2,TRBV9,TGTGCCAGCAGCCCCTCCGGGGGGCGGGAGCTGTTTTTT,CASSPSGGRELFF
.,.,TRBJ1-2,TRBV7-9,TGTGCCAGCACTTGGGACACAGCGATCTATGGCTACACCTTC,CASTWDTAIYGYTF
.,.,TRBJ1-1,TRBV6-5,TGTGCCAGCAGTAGATATGCTAAGTCGAAGAACACTGAAGCTTTCTTT,CASSRYAKSKNTEAFF
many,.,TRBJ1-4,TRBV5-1,TGCGCCAGCAGCTTGAGGAGCTCTAATGAAAAACTGTTTTTT,CASSLRSSNEKLFF
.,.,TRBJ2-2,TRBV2,TGTGCCAGCAGTGACTATAACACCGGGGAGCTGTTTTTT,CASSDYNTGELFF
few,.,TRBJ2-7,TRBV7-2,TGTGCCAGCAGCTTAGCCACAGCGGTAGTCAACGAGCAGTACTTC,CASSLATAVVNEQYF
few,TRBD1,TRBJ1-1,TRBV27,TGTGCCAGCAGTCCAAGACAGGGCGGTTCGGCTGAAGCTTTCTTT,CASSPRQGGSAEAFF